A single sample gave rise to the 25 T cell receptor beta chains below, sequenced in a study of cytomegalovirus exposure and HLA in healthy donors. In the PCR, 60 Vbeta and 13 Jbeta primers were used. Data came from immunoSEQ multiplex PCR; TCRdb stores just in-frame clones and leaves some out. Of approximately 140,000 clones listed, roughly 73% were seen once; the top ten hold about 3.5%. The source material was PBMCs. These TCRs come from a middle-aged man in good health and CMV-seronegative.

The rearrangement joins TRBV7-9 to TRBJ2-3; no firm D call. The V gene lost 0 bases and the J gene lost 0 bases, with 7 bases spanning the gap. CDR1 and CDR2 from the germline V gene are SEHNR and FQNEAQ (reference sequence). This CDR3 spans 15 amino acids. The CDR3 sequence is CASSLARQSTDTQYF. DNA of the CDR3: TGTGCCAGCAGCTTAGCGCGACAAAGCACAGATACGCAGTATTTT.

This clone has more than one count but fewer than ten. The V and J genes are TRBV7-9 and TRBJ1-3, with TRBD1 matching 7 bases. Trimming removed 2 bases from V and 0 bases from J; junction bases left unmatched: 10. This CDR3 contains 18 residues. Germline loops: CDR1 SEHNR, CDR2 FQNEAQ (reference sequence). The CDR3 loop is CASSLLGTEFDSGNTIYF. The CDR3 bases are TGTGCCAGCAGCTTATTAGGGACAGAGTTCGACTCTGGAAACACCATATATTTT.

The chain uses TRBV5-6 and TRBJ1-1, with D uncertain. The ends were cut back, 4 bases at V and 1 base at J, with 14 bases in the middle. The CDR3 contains 15 residues. Germline-derived CDR1 and CDR2 are SGHDT and YYEEEE. Written as DNA, the CDR3 is TGTGCCAGCAGCCGCGAAATGAAGTGGAACACTGAAGCTTTCTTT. As protein: CASSREMKWNTEAFF.

V usage is TRBV4-3 and J usage is TRBJ2-7; TRBD2 might be the D (5 bases). This CDR3 region has 12 residues. V was trimmed by 3 bases and J by 7 bases, leaving 10 bases between them. Germline assignment: CDR1 LGHNA and CDR2 YSLEER. CDR3 region: CASSHPRGEQYF. CDR3 DNA: TGCGCCAGCAGCCATCCCCGCGGGGAGCAGTACTTC.

The V call is TRBV6-5, the J call TRBJ1-2; D unclear. Germline assignment: CDR1 MNHEY and CDR2 SVGAGI. The CDR3 has 13 amino acids. V gave up 0 bases and J gave up 8 bases, with 10 bases separating them. The CDR3 loop reads CASSYSGVEGYTF. The CDR3 DNA is TGTGCCAGCAGTTACTCCGGGGTAGAAGGCTACACCTTC.

The chain has TRBV5-6 and TRBJ1-1, with D possibly being TRBD1 (5 bases). Germline-derived CDR1 and CDR2 are SGHDT and YYEEEE. The CDR3 runs to 14 residues. V was clipped by 3 bases and J by 3 bases, with 12 bases between them. CDR3 residues: CASSWGGVDTEAFF. Written as DNA, the CDR3 is TGTGCCAGCAGCTGGGGGGGGGTTGACACTGAAGCTTTCTTT.

The genes are TRBV2 and TRBJ2-1; D perhaps matches TRBD2 (7 bases). V was shortened by 7 bases and J by 4 bases, with 11 bases between the two germline ends. The CDR3 runs to 13 residues. Germline V gives CDR1 SNHLY, CDR2 FYNNEI. CDR3 loop: CASTEGGYNEQFF. Written as DNA, the CDR3 is TGTGCCAGCACCGAGGGGGGGTACAATGAGCAGTTCTTC.

The genes are TRBV19 and TRBJ1-5; D uncertain. Germline CDR1 reads LNHDA; CDR2 reads SQIVND (reference sequence). This CDR3 comprises 15 residues. V lost 5 bases and J lost 1, with 12 bases in between. The DNA for the CDR3 is TGTGCCAGTAGTTATAGCCGAGTAAGCAATCAGCCCCAGCATTTT. This sequence encodes CASSYSRVSNQPQHF. Using reference TRBV19 and TRBJ1-5 for the parts outside the CDR3, the full variable domain is DGGITQSPKYLFRKEGQNVTLSCEQNLNHDAMYWYRQDPGQGLRLIYYSQIVNDFQKGDIAEGYSVSREKKESFPLTVTSAQKNPTAFYLCASSYSRVSNQPQHFGDGTRLSIL.

V gene TRBV6-5 combines with J gene TRBJ1-3, with TRBD1 matching over 9 bases. The CDR3 is made up of 14 amino acids. Per the germline V gene, CDR1 is MNHEY and CDR2 is SVGAGI. Unmatched junction bases numbered 1, after V lost 6 bases and J lost 1 base. This CDR3 reads CASRGQGSGNTIYF. CDR3 coding DNA: TGTGCCAGCAGAGGACAGGGGTCTGGAAACACCATATATTTT.

CDR3 protein: CASSGGGAYGYTF. The CDR3 DNA sequence: TGCGCCAGCAGCGGAGGGGGGGCCTATGGCTACACCTTC. The chain carries TRBV5-1 and TRBJ1-2, with a possible D match to TRBD1 (6 bases). The germline V gene encodes CDR1 SGHRS and CDR2 YFSETQ. The V end lost 4 bases, the J end lost 4 bases, and 11 bases lay between the germline ends. The CDR3 consists of 13 residues. Full variable domain (rest looked up from reference TRBV5-1 and TRBJ1-2): KAGVTQTPRYLIKTRGQQVTLSCSPISGHRSVSWYQQTPGQGLQFLFEYFSETQRNKGNFPGRFSGRQFSNSRSEMNVSTLELGDSALYLCASSGGGAYGYTFGSGTRLTVV.

The table lists this clone with many counts. J is TRBJ1-1 and V is TRBV7-2; D may be TRBD1 (5 bases). In germline, CDR1 is SGHTA, CDR2 FQGNSA. V shed 7 bases and J shed 6 bases, with 18 bases lying between them. The CDR3 runs 14 residues. The CDR3 region has the DNA TGTGCCAGCACCCTCCTGCTCGGGGGGTCTGAAGCTTTCTTT. This gives the protein CASTLLLGGSEAFF.

The rearrangement uses TRBV7-2 and TRBJ1-3; 9 bases are a match to TRBD1. The germline V gene encodes CDR1 SGHTA and CDR2 FQGNSA. This CDR3 comprises 16 residues. V lost 4 bases to trimming and J lost 3 bases; unmatched junction nucleotides: 7. CDR3 loop: CASSSRTGAYGNTIYF. As DNA, the CDR3 is TGTGCCAGCAGCTCTAGGACAGGGGCGTATGGAAACACCATATATTTT.

This clone was found once. This chain connects TRBV7-9 to TRBJ1-2; no clear D. The CDR3 loop spans 15 amino acids. CDR1 is SEHNR, CDR2 FQNEAQ, per germline (reference sequence). Trimming stripped 3 bases from V and 4 bases from J, with 15 bases between. DNA for the CDR3: TGTGCCAGCAGCTTGTTAGCGGATCCAACCTATGGCTACACCTTC. Translation: CASSLLADPTYGYTF.

V usage is TRBV9 and J usage is TRBJ2-2; D gene ambiguous. V lost 4 bases and J 4 bases, leaving 14 bases between the germline ends. The CDR3 runs 15 residues. Germline V lookup: CDR1 SGDLS, CDR2 YYNGEE. In DNA form, the CDR3 reads TGTGCCAGCAGCTATATATCGGTGGTCACCGGGGAGCTGTTTTTT. This codes for CASSYISVVTGELFF.

V usage is TRBV7-9 and J usage is TRBJ1-1; maybe TRBD1 (6 bases). V was cut by 1 base and J by 3 bases, with 18 bases left in between. Germline V gives CDR1 SEHNR, CDR2 FQNEAQ (reference sequence). CDR3 length equals 17 residues. This CDR3 reads CASSLGRGTMIDTEAFF. The CDR3 nucleotides read TGTGCCAGCAGCTTAGGTCGTGGGACAATGATCGACACTGAAGCTTTCTTT.

J is TRBJ1-5 and V is TRBV6-1, with 8 bases fitting TRBD1. The CDR3 totals 15 residues. V gave up 5 bases and J gave up 6 bases; unmatched junction bases: 9. The germline V gene has CDR1 MNHNS and CDR2 SASEGT. The CDR3 is CASSPLDRVVQPQHF. As DNA, the CDR3 is TGTGCCAGCAGTCCCCTGGACAGGGTGGTTCAGCCCCAGCATTTT.

The V gene is TRBV27, the J gene TRBJ2-5; TRBD2 agrees at 14 bases. Looked up from germline, CDR1 is MNHEY and CDR2 is SMNVEV (reference sequence). V lost 1 base and J lost 2; bases outside the gene matches: 9. This CDR3 spans 19 amino acids. The CDR3 nucleotides are TGTGCCAGCAGTTTATACCAGCCCGGGACTAGCGGGGGACAAGAGACCCAGTACTTC. It specifies CASSLYQPGTSGGQETQYF.

The rearrangement joins TRBV2 to TRBJ1-5, with 7 bases that match TRBD1. This CDR3 is built from 13 residues. Trimming removed 5 bases from V and 9 bases from J; junction bases left unmatched: 7. Germline V lookup: CDR1 SNHLY, CDR2 FYNNEI. The CDR3 reads CASSSTGRGPQHF. In nucleotides, the CDR3 is TGTGCCAGCAGTTCGACAGGGCGTGGGCCCCAGCATTTT.

The V call is TRBV30, the J call TRBJ1-4; D unclear. Trimming stripped 4 bases from V and 2 bases from J, with 14 bases between. The CDR3 contains 15 residues. Germline CDR1 and CDR2: GTSNPN and SVGIG (reference sequence). The CDR3 DNA follows: TGTGCCTGGATCCCCCGGGGAATCACTAATGAAAAACTGTTTTTT. Encoded protein: CAWIPRGITNEKLFF.

The rearrangement joins TRBV6-5 to TRBJ2-7; TRBD1 matches at 8 bases. Germline CDR1 and CDR2: MNHEY and SVGAGI. The length of the CDR3 is 14 residues. V lost 6 bases to trimming and J lost 3 bases; unmatched junction nucleotides: 7. The chain's CDR3 is CASRSDRGDYEQYF. The CDR3 DNA sequence: TGTGCCAGCAGATCCGACAGGGGAGACTACGAGCAGTACTTC.

The chain joins TRBV29-1 to TRBJ2-3; maybe TRBD2 (6 bases). The V gene lost 4 bases and the J gene lost 0 bases, with 17 bases spanning the gap. Germline V gene lookup returns CDR1 SQVTM and CDR2 ANQGSEA. This CDR3 contains 16 residues. CDR3 loop: CSVALLAGKSTDTQYF. CDR3 nucleotide sequence: TGCAGCGTTGCACTGCTGGCGGGGAAAAGCACAGATACGCAGTATTTT.

This sequence joins TRBV6-1 and TRBJ1-2; 8 bases map to TRBD1. V lost 4 bases, J lost 4 bases, and 2 bases stayed unmatched. Germline assignment: CDR1 MNHNS and CDR2 SASEGT. This CDR3 has 13 amino acids. The DNA of the CDR3 is TGTGCCAGCAGTGCGACAGGGGTCTATGGCTACACCTTC. Encoded protein: CASSATGVYGYTF.

The chain links TRBV28 to TRBJ2-7; possible D gene TRBD1, 6 bases. CDR1 and CDR2 from the germline V gene are MDHEN and SYDVKM. This CDR3 region has 12 residues. V gave up 8 bases and J gave up 6 bases, with 14 bases separating them. CDR3 sequence reads: CASEGRTVEQYF. CDR3 nucleotide sequence: TGTGCCAGCGAGGGAAGGACAGTCGAGCAGTACTTC.

The chain has TRBV19 and TRBJ2-3; a possible D gene is TRBD1 (6 bases). The length of the CDR3 is 15 residues. The germline V gene has CDR1 LNHDA and CDR2 SQIVND (reference sequence). V lost 7 bases and J 1 base, leaving 15 bases between the germline ends. As DNA, the CDR3 is TGTGCCAGTACCTCGGACAGTTTGGGCACAGATACGCAGTATTTT. It specifies CASTSDSLGTDTQYF.

V usage is TRBV18 and J usage is TRBJ2-2; D uncertain. The CDR3 loop spans 16 amino acids. Germline-derived CDR1 and CDR2 are KGHSH and LQKENI. Trimming removed 5 bases at V and 1 base at J, with 14 bases between. CDR3 amino acids: CASSESRLGNTGELFF. DNA for the CDR3: TGTGCCAGCTCAGAATCGCGGTTAGGGAACACCGGGGAGCTGTTTTTT.